The present entry profiles one T cell receptor beta chain with its context. Living in 24 US areas, the participants were between roughly 18 and 90 years of age. This record belongs to a study of blood T cell repertoires in COVID-19. About the research overall: Recovered participants had two consecutive negative NP/OP PCR tests, healthcare professional clearance, or symptom resolution. From T cells, B-cell-depleted T cells, or PBMCs came the material, which was cDNA or gDNA.

Clones were sequenced by immunoSEQ multiplex PCR, and TCRdb holds only the in-frame ones, with some missing. This table has 200,000 or so clones, around 86% appearing once. Sequenced material: PBMCs or T cells enriched from blood (not recorded which). This TCR was sampled from a man aged 25 to 40 in a cohort exposed to, infected with or recovered from COVID-19 (not recorded which).

The CDR3 DNA reads TGTGCCAGCATAGGACAGGGGTTCAATCAGCCCCAGCATTTT. Encoded protein: CASIGQGFNQPQHF. This chain links TRBV28 with TRBJ1-5; 9 nucleotides align to TRBD1. Germline V gives CDR1 MDHEN, CDR2 SYDVKM. The CDR3 has 14 residues. With 7 bases clipped from V and 3 bases from J, the junction kept 4 bases outside the gene matches.